The sequence of this T cell receptor (beta chain) was determined in a study of blood T cell repertoires in COVID-19. Overall study context: The United States, Italy and Spain provided the acute and convalescent COVID-19 samples.

The CDR3 extends over 19 amino acids. Germline values: CDR1 SGHAT, CDR2 FQNNGV. Germline trimming cut 5 bases from V and 0 bases from J; bases unmatched to any gene: 16. In the original workflow: The assay estimated nucleated cells by amplifying reference gene primers. This table comes from immunoSEQ multiplex PCR, and its TCRdb copy is limited to in-frame clones, with some not included. That table supplies the V and J calls and clone size; D and trimming were determined from the DNA. The repertoire holds 200,000 to 300,000 clones, with about 89% as singletons. The sequence was collected from a woman aged 55-69 years who had recovered from COVID-19. The chain combines TRBV11-2 with TRBJ2-1, with 7 bases aligning to TRBD1. The sample comprised peripheral blood. The CDR3 region has the DNA TGTGCCAGCAGCCACGACAGGGAAATGATCAGAAGCTCCTACAATGAGCAGTTCTTC. It yields the protein CASSHDREMIRSSYNEQFF.